This passage covers 10 T cell receptor beta chains from one sample sequenced in a study of cytomegalovirus exposure and HLA in healthy donors. Use of 60 Vbeta and 13 Jbeta primers characterized the PCR. Libraries were prepared by immunoSEQ multiplex PCR; TCRdb keeps only in-frame clonotypes and omits some of them. This sample has about 89,000 clones; less than 85% occur once, and the top ten carry 7.4%. Source material: PBMCs. Receptors were obtained from a man in his forties in good health and CMV-seropositive.

The V gene is TRBV6-1, the J gene TRBJ2-1; maybe TRBD1 (5 bases). Trimming pared 4 bases from V and 0 bases from J, leaving 7 bases between. The CDR3 is 14 residues long. CDR1 MNHNS and CDR2 SASEGT come from the germline V gene. CDR3 in amino acids: CASSGQSSYNEQFF. The CDR3 bases are TGTGCCAGCAGTGGACAGAGCTCCTACAATGAGCAGTTCTTC.

J is TRBJ2-2 and V is TRBV7-9; 7 nucleotides agree with TRBD1. The germline V gene has CDR1 SEHNR and CDR2 FQNEAQ (reference sequence). With 0 bases clipped from V and 0 bases from J, the junction kept 4 bases outside the gene matches. CDR3 length: 17 amino acids. The CDR3 is CASSLATGTANTGELFF. CDR3 coding DNA: TGTGCCAGCAGCTTAGCGACCGGGACAGCGAACACCGGGGAGCTGTTTTTT.

The chain is built from TRBV9 and TRBJ1-1, with D perhaps matching TRBD1 (5 bases). V lost 0 bases, J lost 0 bases, and 6 bases lay in between. The CDR3 has 14 amino acids. Germline loops: CDR1 SGDLS, CDR2 YYNGEE. CDR3 DNA sequence: TGTGCCAGCAGCGTAGAGGGGATGAACACTGAAGCTTTCTTT. Translation: CASSVEGMNTEAFF.

This chain joins TRBV6-5 and TRBJ1-1; D call uncertain. The CDR3 sequence is 11 residues long. Germline assignment: CDR1 MNHEY and CDR2 SVGAGI. V lost 6 bases, J lost 1 base, and 3 bases lay in between. The CDR3 DNA reads as TGTGCCAGCAGCAAGAACACTGAAGCTTTCTTT. Residues: CASSKNTEAFF.

The chain combines TRBV6-6 with TRBJ2-5, with 10 bases matching TRBD1. Germline V gene lookup returns CDR1 MNHNY and CDR2 SVGAGI (reference sequence). CDR3 length equals 14 residues. V was clipped by 6 bases and J by 5 bases; unmatched bases: 6. CDR3 in amino acids: CASRDRGRSETQYF. The CDR3 DNA follows: TGTGCCAGCAGAGACAGGGGGCGAAGTGAGACCCAGTACTTC.

This sequence joins TRBV5-6 and TRBJ1-1; 11 nucleotides match TRBD1. V lost 1 base and J lost 1; bases outside the gene matches: 9. The length of the CDR3 is 18 residues. The germline V gene has CDR1 SGHDT and CDR2 YYEEEE. The CDR3 nucleotides are TGTGCCAGCAGCTTGACCCTGGGACAGGGGGTGAGGAACACTGAAGCTTTCTTT. Its protein product is CASSLTLGQGVRNTEAFF.

The chain couples TRBV2 to TRBJ2-5, with TRBD1 as a possible D gene (5 bases). Germline loops: CDR1 SNHLY, CDR2 FYNNEI. This CDR3 has 13 residues. Trimming removed 6 bases at V and 4 bases at J, with 12 bases between. The CDR3 DNA is TGTGCCAGCAGGGGCAGGGTCCGAGAGACCCAGTACTTC. Translation: CASRGRVRETQYF. Looking up the rest from reference TRBV2 and TRBJ2-5 gives the full variable domain: EPEVTQTPSHQVTQMGQEVILRCVPISNHLYFYWYRQILGQKVEFLVSFYNNEISEKSEIFDDQFSVERPDGSNFTLKIRSTKLEDSAMYFCASRGRVRETQYFGPGTRLLVL.

This clone came up once. The rearrangement links TRBV5-1 to TRBJ1-5; TRBD1 agrees at 8 bases. Germline CDR1 and CDR2: SGHRS and YFSETQ. The CDR3 sequence is 14 residues long. V lost 4 bases and J lost 6; bases outside the gene matches: 6. CDR3 sequence reads: CASSPGQGGQPQHF. The CDR3 DNA reads TGCGCCAGCAGCCCAGGACAGGGTGGTCAGCCCCAGCATTTT.

CDR3 nucleotides: TGTGCCAGCGGGAGTAGGTACGAGCAGTACTTC. Encoded protein: CASGSRYEQYF. This chain uses TRBV27 with TRBJ2-5; possible D gene TRBD2, 5 bases. The DNA end favors TRBJ2-7, so the J call may be wrong. The length of the CDR3 is 11 residues. The germline gives CDR1 MNHEY, CDR2 SMNVEV (reference sequence).

In the case of this clone: The junction departs from germline at one end; a sequencing error may be responsible. V is TRBV5-6 and J is TRBJ2-5; 7 positions match TRBD2. Germline V gene lookup returns CDR1 SGHDT and CDR2 YYEEEE. The CDR3 sequence is 12 residues long. The DNA of the CDR3 is TGTGCCAGCAGCTTGGCCGGGGGGTCGGGGAACTTC. Protein product: CASSLAGGSGNF.